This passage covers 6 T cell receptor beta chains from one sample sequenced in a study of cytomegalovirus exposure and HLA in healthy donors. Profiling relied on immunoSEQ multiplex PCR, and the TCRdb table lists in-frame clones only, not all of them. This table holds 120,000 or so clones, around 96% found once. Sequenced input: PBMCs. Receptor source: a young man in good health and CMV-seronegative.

CDR3: CSVAATGSGELFF. The CDR3 nucleotides are TGCAGCGTTGCCGCTACAGGGAGCGGGGAGCTGTTTTTT. V usage is TRBV29-1 and J usage is TRBJ2-2, with a weak D call TRBD1 (6 bases). Germline CDR1 SQVTM, CDR2 ANQGSEA. The CDR3 contains 13 residues. Trimming removed 4 bases at V and 7 bases at J, with 13 bases between.

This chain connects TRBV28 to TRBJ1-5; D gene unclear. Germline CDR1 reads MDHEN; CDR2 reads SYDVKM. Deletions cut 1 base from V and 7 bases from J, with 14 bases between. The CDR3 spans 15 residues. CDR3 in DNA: TGTGCCAGCAGTTTATTTAGCCTACTAAACCAGCCCCAGCATTTT. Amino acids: CASSLFSLLNQPQHF.

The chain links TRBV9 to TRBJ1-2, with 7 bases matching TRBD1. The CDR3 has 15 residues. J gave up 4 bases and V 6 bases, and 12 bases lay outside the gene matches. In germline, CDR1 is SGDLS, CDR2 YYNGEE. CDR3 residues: CASTPTGAERYGYTF. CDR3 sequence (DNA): TGTGCCAGCACTCCAACAGGGGCCGAGCGCTATGGCTACACCTTC.

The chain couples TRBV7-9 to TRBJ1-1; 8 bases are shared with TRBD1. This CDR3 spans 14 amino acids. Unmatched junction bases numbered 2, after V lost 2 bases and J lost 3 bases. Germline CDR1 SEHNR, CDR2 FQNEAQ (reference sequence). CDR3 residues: CASSLQGAHTEAFF. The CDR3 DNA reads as TGTGCCAGCAGCTTACAGGGGGCTCACACTGAAGCTTTCTTT.

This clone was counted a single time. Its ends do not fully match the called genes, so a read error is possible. CDR3 in amino acids: CASSPRDRVKTEAFF. CDR3 in DNA: TGTGCCAGCAGCCCTAGGGACAGGGTGAAGACTGAAGCTTTCTTT. The V gene is TRBV6-4, the J gene TRBJ1-1, with 9 bases fitting TRBD1. Germline CDR1 MRHNA, CDR2 SNTAGT. There are 15 residues in the CDR3.

CDR3 protein: CASSPPPGLAGIGNEQFF. As DNA, the CDR3 is TGTGCCAGCTCACCACCACCGGGACTAGCGGGAATTGGCAATGAGCAGTTCTTC. The chain combines TRBV18 with TRBJ2-1; 13 bases are a match to TRBD2. The CDR3 length is 18 residues. Germline CDR1 is KGHSH and CDR2 is LQKENI. V dropped 0 bases and J dropped 6; count of bases not matched to a gene: 8.